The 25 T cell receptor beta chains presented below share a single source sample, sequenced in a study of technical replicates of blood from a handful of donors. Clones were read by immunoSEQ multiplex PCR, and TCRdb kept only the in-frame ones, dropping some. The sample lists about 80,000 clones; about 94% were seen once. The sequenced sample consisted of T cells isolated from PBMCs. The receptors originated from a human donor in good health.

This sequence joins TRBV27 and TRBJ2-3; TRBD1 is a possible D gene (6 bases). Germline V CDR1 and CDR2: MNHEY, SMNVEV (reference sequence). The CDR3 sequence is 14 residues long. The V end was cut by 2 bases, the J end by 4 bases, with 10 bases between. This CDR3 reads CASSLGAGADTQYF. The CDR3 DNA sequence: TGTGCCAGCAGTTTAGGGGCAGGGGCAGATACGCAGTATTTT.

CDR3 nucleotides: TGTGCCAGTAGTATCTCCGGGAGCTCCTACGAGCAGTACTTC. It is translated as CASSISGSSYEQYF. V gene TRBV19 combines with J gene TRBJ2-7; TRBD2 is a possible D gene (6 bases). This CDR3 has 14 residues. V was shortened by 3 bases and J by 0 bases, with 9 bases between the two germline ends. Per the germline V gene, CDR1 is LNHDA and CDR2 is SQIVND (reference sequence).

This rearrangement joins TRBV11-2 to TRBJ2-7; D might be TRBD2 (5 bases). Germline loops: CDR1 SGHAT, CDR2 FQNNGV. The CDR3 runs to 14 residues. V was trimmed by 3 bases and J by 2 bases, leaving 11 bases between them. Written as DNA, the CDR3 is TGTGCCAGCAGCTTGGGCGGGTGGACCTACGAGCAGTACTTC. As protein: CASSLGGWTYEQYF.

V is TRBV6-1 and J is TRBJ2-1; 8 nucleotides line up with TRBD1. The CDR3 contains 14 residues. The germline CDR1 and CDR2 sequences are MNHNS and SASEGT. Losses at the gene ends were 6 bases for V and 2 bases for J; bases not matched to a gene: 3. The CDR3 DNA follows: TGTGCCAGCAGGGACAGGGTGGCCTACAATGAGCAGTTCTTC. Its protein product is CASRDRVAYNEQFF.

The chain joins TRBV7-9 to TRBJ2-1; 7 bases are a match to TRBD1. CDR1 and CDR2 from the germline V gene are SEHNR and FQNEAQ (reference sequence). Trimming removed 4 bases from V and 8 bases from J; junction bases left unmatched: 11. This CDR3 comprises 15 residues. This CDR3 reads CASSSPSTGIYEQFF. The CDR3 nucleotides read TGTGCCAGCAGCTCCCCCTCGACAGGGATCTATGAGCAGTTCTTC.

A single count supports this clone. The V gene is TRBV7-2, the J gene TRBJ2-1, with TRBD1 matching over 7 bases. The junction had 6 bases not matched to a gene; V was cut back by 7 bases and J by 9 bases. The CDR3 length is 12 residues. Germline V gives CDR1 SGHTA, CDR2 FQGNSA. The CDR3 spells CASTRDSREQFF. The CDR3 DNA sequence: TGTGCCAGCACCCGGGACAGCCGTGAGCAGTTCTTC. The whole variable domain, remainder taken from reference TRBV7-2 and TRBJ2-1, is GAGVSQSPSNKVTEKGKDVELRCDPISGHTALYWYRQSLGQGLEFLIYFQGNSAPDKSGLPSDRFSAERTGGSVSTLTIQRTQQEDSAVYLCASTRDSREQFFGPGTRLTVL.

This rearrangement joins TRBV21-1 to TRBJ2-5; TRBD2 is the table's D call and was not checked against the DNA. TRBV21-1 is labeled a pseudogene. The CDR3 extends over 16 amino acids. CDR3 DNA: TGTGCCAGCAGCAAAGATCCGCGGGAGGGCCTTGAGACCCAGTACTTC. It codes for CASSKDPREGLETQYF.

The CDR3 reads CASSPRESNTEAFF. Here the CDR3 DNA reads TGTGCCAGCTCACCAAGGGAGAGTAACACTGAAGCTTTCTTT. This chain uses TRBV18 with TRBJ1-1, with D hard to call. CDR3 length: 14 amino acids. CDR1 and CDR2 (germline): KGHSH, LQKENI. V was shortened by 2 bases and J by 2 bases, with 9 bases between the two germline ends.

The CDR3 sequence: CASDGGLLSGNTIYF. CDR3 in DNA: TGTGCCAGCGATGGGGGACTTTTATCCGGAAACACCATATATTTT. The chain has TRBV6-6 and TRBJ1-3; TRBD1 might be the D (5 bases). V was shortened by 8 bases and J by 4 bases, with 18 bases between the two germline ends. The CDR3 totals 15 residues. Germline V gives CDR1 MNHNY, CDR2 SVGAGI (reference sequence).

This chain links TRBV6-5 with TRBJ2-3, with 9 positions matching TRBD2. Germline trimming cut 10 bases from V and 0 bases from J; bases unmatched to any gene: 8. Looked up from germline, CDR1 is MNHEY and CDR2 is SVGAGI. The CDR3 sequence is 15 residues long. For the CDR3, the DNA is TGTGCCACCCACCTAGCGGGGTCTAGCACAGATACGCAGTATTTT. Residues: CATHLAGSSTDTQYF.

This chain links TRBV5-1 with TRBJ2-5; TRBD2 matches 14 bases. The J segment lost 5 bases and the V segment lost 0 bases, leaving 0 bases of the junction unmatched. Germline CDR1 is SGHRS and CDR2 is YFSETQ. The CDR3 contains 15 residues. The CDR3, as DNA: TGCGCCAGCAGCTTGGGACTAGCGGGAGGGGAGACCCAGTACTTC. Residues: CASSLGLAGGETQYF.

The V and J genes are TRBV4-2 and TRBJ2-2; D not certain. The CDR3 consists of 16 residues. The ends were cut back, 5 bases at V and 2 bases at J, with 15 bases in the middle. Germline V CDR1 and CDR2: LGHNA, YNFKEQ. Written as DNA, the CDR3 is TGTGCCAGCAGCGACCGGGTGCGTACTAACACCGGGGAGCTGTTTTTT. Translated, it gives CASSDRVRTNTGELFF.

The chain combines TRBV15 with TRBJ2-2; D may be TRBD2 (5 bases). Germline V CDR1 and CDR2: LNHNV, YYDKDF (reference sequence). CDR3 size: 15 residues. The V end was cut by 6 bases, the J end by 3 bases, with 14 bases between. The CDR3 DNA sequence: TGTGCCACCAGACCTAGTGGGAGCCACACCGGGGAGCTGTTTTTT. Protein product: CATRPSGSHTGELFF.

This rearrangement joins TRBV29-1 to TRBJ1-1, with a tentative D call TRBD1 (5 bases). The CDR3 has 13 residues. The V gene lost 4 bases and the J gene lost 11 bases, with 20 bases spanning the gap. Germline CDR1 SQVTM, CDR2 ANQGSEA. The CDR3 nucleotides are TGCAGCGTTGTGTATGGGTCGGGACGGGGGGCTTTCTTT. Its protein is CSVVYGSGRGAFF.

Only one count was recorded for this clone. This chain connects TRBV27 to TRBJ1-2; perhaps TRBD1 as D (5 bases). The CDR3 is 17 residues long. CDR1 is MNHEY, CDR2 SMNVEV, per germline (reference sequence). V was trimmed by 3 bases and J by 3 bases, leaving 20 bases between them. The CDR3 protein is CASSLTPGRQGDYGYTF. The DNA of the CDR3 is TGTGCCAGCAGTTTGACTCCAGGACGGCAGGGTGACTATGGCTACACCTTC.

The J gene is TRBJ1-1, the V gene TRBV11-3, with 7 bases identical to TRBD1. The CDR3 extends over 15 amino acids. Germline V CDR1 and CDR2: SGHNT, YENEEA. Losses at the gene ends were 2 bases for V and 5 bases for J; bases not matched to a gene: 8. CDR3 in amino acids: CASSLRHRGSTEAFF. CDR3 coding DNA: TGTGCCAGCAGCTTACGTCACAGGGGATCGACTGAAGCTTTCTTT.

The CDR3 spells CASSREGLANGELFF. CDR3 nucleotides: TGCGCCAGCAGCCGGGAGGGACTAGCAAACGGGGAGCTGTTTTTT. This chain connects TRBV5-1 to TRBJ2-2, with 9 bases fitting TRBD2. This CDR3 region has 15 residues. CDR1 is SGHRS and CDR2 is YFSETQ in the germline V gene. Trimming cost V 4 bases and J 7 bases; bases outside gene matches: 8.

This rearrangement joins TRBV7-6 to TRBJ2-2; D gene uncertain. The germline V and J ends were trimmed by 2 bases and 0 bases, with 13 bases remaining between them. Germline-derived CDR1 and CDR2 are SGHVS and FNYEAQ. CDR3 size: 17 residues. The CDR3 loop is CASSLSAPGANTGELFF. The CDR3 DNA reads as TGTGCCAGCAGCTTAAGCGCCCCTGGCGCGAACACCGGGGAGCTGTTTTTT.

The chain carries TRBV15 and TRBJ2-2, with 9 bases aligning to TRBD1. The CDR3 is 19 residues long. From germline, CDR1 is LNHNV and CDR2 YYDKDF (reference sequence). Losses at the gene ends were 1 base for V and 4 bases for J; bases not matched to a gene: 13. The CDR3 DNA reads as TGTGCCACCAGCAGAGTTGGAATTCTGGGACAGGGCTCCACCGGGGAGCTGTTTTTT. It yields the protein CATSRVGILGQGSTGELFF. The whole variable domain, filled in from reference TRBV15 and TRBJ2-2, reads DAMVIQNPRYQVTQFGKPVTLSCSQTLNHNVMYWYQQKSSQAPKLLFHYYDKDFNNEADTPDNFQSRRPNTSFCFLDIRSPGLGDTAMYLCATSRVGILGQGSTGELFFGEGSRLTVL.

CDR3 coding DNA: TGCGCCAGCAGTCGGACAGCCCCTCCAACCGGGGAGCTGTTTTTT. It translates to CASSRTAPPTGELFF. The V and J genes are TRBV5-1 and TRBJ2-2, with D tentatively TRBD1 (6 bases). The CDR3 sequence is 15 residues long. In germline, CDR1 is SGHRS, CDR2 YFSETQ. The V gene lost 5 bases and the J gene lost 5 bases, with 16 bases spanning the gap.

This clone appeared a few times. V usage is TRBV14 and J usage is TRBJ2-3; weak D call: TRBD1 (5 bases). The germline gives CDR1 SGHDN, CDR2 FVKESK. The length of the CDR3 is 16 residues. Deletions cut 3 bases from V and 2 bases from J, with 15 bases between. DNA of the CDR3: TGTGCCAGCAGCCAGGGATGGGCAGGGCTCACAGATACGCAGTATTTT. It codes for CASSQGWAGLTDTQYF. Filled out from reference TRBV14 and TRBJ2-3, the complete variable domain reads EAGVTQFPSHSVIEKGQTVTLRCDPISGHDNLYWYRRVMGKEIKFLLHFVKESKQDESGMPNNRFLAERTGGTYSTLKVQPAELEDSGVYFCASSQGWAGLTDTQYFGPGTRLTVL.

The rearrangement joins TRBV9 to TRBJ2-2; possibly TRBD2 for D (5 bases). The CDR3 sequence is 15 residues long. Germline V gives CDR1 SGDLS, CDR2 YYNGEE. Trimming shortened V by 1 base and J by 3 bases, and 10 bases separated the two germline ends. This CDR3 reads CASSVYSRDTGELFF. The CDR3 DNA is TGTGCCAGCAGCGTATACTCGAGGGACACCGGGGAGCTGTTTTTT. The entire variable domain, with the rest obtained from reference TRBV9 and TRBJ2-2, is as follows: DSGVTQTPKHLITATGQRVTLRCSPRSGDLSVYWYQQSLDQGLQFLIQYYNGEERAKGNILERFSAQQFPDLHSELNLSSLELGDSALYFCASSVYSRDTGELFFGEGSRLTVL.

The CDR3 loop reads CSVFNRHSGNTIYF. Here the CDR3 DNA reads TGCAGCGTTTTTAACAGACACTCTGGAAACACCATATATTTT. The rearrangement joins TRBV29-1 to TRBJ1-3, with no clear D. V dropped 5 bases and J dropped 0 bases, with 11 bases sitting between them. This CDR3 has 14 residues. Germline V gene lookup returns CDR1 SQVTM and CDR2 ANQGSEA.

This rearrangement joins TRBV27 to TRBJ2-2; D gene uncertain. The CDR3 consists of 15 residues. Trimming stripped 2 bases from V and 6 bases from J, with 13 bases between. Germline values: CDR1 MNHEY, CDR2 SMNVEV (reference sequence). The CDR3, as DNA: TGTGCCAGCAGTTTAGCCCCCATTACGGCCGGGGAGCTGTTTTTT. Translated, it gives CASSLAPITAGELFF.

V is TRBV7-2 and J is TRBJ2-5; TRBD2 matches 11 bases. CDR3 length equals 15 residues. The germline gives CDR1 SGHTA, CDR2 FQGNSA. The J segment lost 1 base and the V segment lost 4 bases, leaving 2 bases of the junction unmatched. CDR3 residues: CASSWTSGPQETQYF. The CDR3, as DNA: TGTGCCAGCAGCTGGACTAGCGGGCCCCAAGAGACCCAGTACTTC.